The 10 T cell receptor beta chains below were found in one sample sequenced in a study of CD8 T cells in Susac syndrome. With random hexamers, reverse transcription was performed on roughly 0.5 to 1 ug of RNA. Each CDR3 protein is one row after TCRdb ran MiXCR on the immunoSEQ multiplex PCR reads. Of a few hundred thousand distinct CDR3 sequences in the sample, 75% to 90% were seen once. The sample was CD8+ T cells from PBMCs. Receptor source: a human donor with multiple sclerosis.

This clonotype was observed once. This chain joins TRBV4-1 and TRBJ2-1; D perhaps matches TRBD2 (6 bases). This CDR3 comprises 16 residues. V lost 1 base and J lost 9, with 19 bases in between. Germline V gene data show CDR1 as MGHRA and CDR2 as YSYEKL. The CDR3 DNA follows: TGCGCCAGCAGCCAAGGGGAAGGGACTTTTTGGTTTGAGCAGTTCTTC. Amino acids: CASSQGEGTFWFEQFF.

The CDR3 coding sequence is TGCGCCAGCAGCTTGGTGGGAGGACAGGGGGCCGAGCAGTACTTC. Translated, it gives CASSLVGGQGAEQYF. V and J are TRBV5-1 and TRBJ2-7, with 11 bases identical to TRBD1. The CDR3 spans 15 residues. The trim removed 0 bases at V and 6 bases at J, leaving 5 bases unmatched. The germline V gene encodes CDR1 SGHRS and CDR2 YFSETQ.

The chain has TRBV4-1 and TRBJ2-6, with a possible D match to TRBD2 (6 bases). The length of the CDR3 is 18 residues. CDR1 is MGHRA and CDR2 is YSYEKL in the germline V gene. V lost 2 bases and J 0 bases, leaving 14 bases between the germline ends. The CDR3 is CASSQRLARSSGANVLTF. DNA of the CDR3: TGCGCCAGCAGCCAACGGCTAGCGCGTAGCTCTGGGGCCAACGTCCTGACTTTC.

This clonotype came up a few times. The chain uses TRBV6-5 and TRBJ2-7; D is perhaps TRBD1 (5 bases). The CDR3 sequence is 15 residues long. V shed 4 bases and J shed 5 bases, with 18 bases lying between them. Looked up from germline, CDR1 is MNHEY and CDR2 is SVGAGI. CDR3 residues: CASSSPRQGNHEQYF. The CDR3 nucleotides are TGTGCCAGCAGTTCCCCCCGCCAGGGTAACCACGAGCAGTACTTC.

J is TRBJ1-5 and V is TRBV12-3 or TRBV12-4; D is unresolved. V was clipped by 5 bases and J by 0 bases, with 11 bases between them. The CDR3 loop spans 15 amino acids. The CDR3 reads CASSTTRDSNQPQHF. The CDR3 nucleotides read TGTGCCAGCAGTACTACAAGGGATAGCAATCAGCCCCAGCATTTT.

The CDR3 loop is CATRESQFSLSYTF. The CDR3 coding sequence is TGTGCCACCCGAGAAAGTCAGTTCTCGTTGAGCTACACCTTC. V gene TRBV15 combines with J gene TRBJ1-2; D ambiguous. V shed 8 bases and J shed 9 bases, with 22 bases lying between them. Germline-derived CDR1 and CDR2 are LNHNV and YYDKDF (reference sequence). CDR3 size: 14 residues.

This chain connects TRBV4-1 to TRBJ1-5; possibly TRBD1 for D (6 bases). Germline V gives CDR1 MGHRA, CDR2 YSYEKL. The CDR3 runs 15 residues. Between the trimmed V and J ends, which lost 2 bases and 6 bases, there was a span of 14 bases. The CDR3 DNA is TGCGCCAGCAGCCAATATTCGGGGGGCGGTCAGCCCCAGCATTTT. Protein sequence: CASSQYSGGGQPQHF.

The chain couples TRBV9 to TRBJ1-4; TRBD1 is a possible D gene (5 bases). Germline V gene sequence: CDR1 SGDLS, CDR2 YYNGEE. CDR3 size: 15 residues. Trimming removed 0 bases from V and 2 bases from J, with 8 bases in between. This chain's CDR3 is CASSVEGRTNEKLFF. The CDR3 DNA follows: TGTGCCAGCAGCGTAGAGGGGAGGACTAATGAAAAACTGTTTTTT.

This rearrangement joins TRBV6-5 to TRBJ2-1, with 10 positions matching TRBD1. V dropped 5 bases and J dropped 3; count of bases not matched to a gene: 13. The CDR3 is 18 amino acids. The germline V gene has CDR1 MNHEY and CDR2 SVGAGI. The CDR3 bases are TGTGCCAGCAGTAACCCACAAACGGGACAGGGGCTCTACAATGAGCAGTTCTTC. Translating gives CASSNPQTGQGLYNEQFF.

CDR3 in DNA: TGTGCCAGCAGAGGGAATTCCGGGCCACCTTGGGCCCAGCATTTT. It is translated as CASRGNSGPPWAQHF. The chain has TRBV7-9 and TRBJ1-5; D call uncertain. The ends were cut back, 6 bases at V and 11 bases at J, with 23 bases in the middle. Germline V CDR1 and CDR2: SEHNR, FQNEAQ (reference sequence). The length of the CDR3 is 15 residues. The full variable domain, rest sourced from reference TRBV7-9 and TRBJ1-5, is DTGVSQNPRHKITKRGQNVTFRCDPISEHNRLYWYRQTLGQGPEFLTYFQNEAQLEKSRLLSDRFSAERPKGSFSTLEIQRTEQGDSAMYLCASRGNSGPPWAQHFGDGTRLSIL.